These 15 T cell receptor beta chains were sequenced from one sample in a study of blood T cell repertoires in COVID-19. The method was immunoSEQ multiplex PCR; TCRdb's version includes in-frame clones alone and lacks a portion of them. The sample lists some 66,000 clones, roughly 80% seen once, with around 6.3% in the top ten. Input material: peripheral blood. The receptor source for this set is a man between 60 and 75 years old with acute or convalescent COVID-19.

The V gene is TRBV6-5, the J gene TRBJ1-3, with 9 bases fitting TRBD1. V lost 7 bases, J lost 0 bases, and 1 base stayed unmatched. Germline V gene data show CDR1 as MNHEY and CDR2 as SVGAGI. This CDR3 contains 14 residues. This chain's CDR3 is CASKDRGSGNTIYF. In DNA form, the CDR3 reads TGTGCCAGCAAGGACAGGGGCTCTGGAAACACCATATATTTT.

A few counts support this clone. The chain is built from TRBV7-2 and TRBJ1-2; 9 nucleotides match TRBD1. V shed 5 bases, J shed 7 bases, and the junction held 8 bases outside the gene matches. Germline V gene data show CDR1 as SGHTA and CDR2 as FQGNSA. This CDR3 comprises 14 residues. The CDR3 sequence: CASSQNTGGSGYTF. The CDR3, as DNA: TGTGCCAGCAGCCAAAATACAGGGGGCTCTGGCTACACCTTC. The full variable domain, with the rest looked up from reference TRBV7-2 and TRBJ1-2, is GAGVSQSPSNKVTEKGKDVELRCDPISGHTALYWYRQSLGQGLEFLIYFQGNSAPDKSGLPSDRFSAERTGGSVSTLTIQRTQQEDSAVYLCASSQNTGGSGYTFGSGTRLTVV.

This clone was counted a single time. This chain uses TRBV4-3 with TRBJ2-1; TRBD2 matches 9 bases. Germline V gene lookup returns CDR1 LGHNA and CDR2 YSLEER. The J segment lost 9 bases and the V segment lost 0 bases, leaving 6 bases of the junction unmatched. This CDR3 has 15 residues. CDR3 bases: TGCGCCAGCAGCCAAGATAGCGGGCGGGGGGGTGAGCAGTTCTTC. As protein: CASSQDSGRGGEQFF.

The J gene is TRBJ1-3, the V gene TRBV5-4, with a weak D call TRBD1 (5 bases). The V and J ends lost 1 base and 4 bases respectively, with 9 bases between them. The CDR3 covers 14 residues. Germline V gene lookup returns CDR1 SGHNT and CDR2 YYREEE (reference sequence). The CDR3 loop reads CASSLPGPGNTIYF. In DNA form, the CDR3 reads TGTGCCAGCAGCTTGCCAGGGCCCGGAAACACCATATATTTT. Full variable domain (missing parts from reference TRBV5-4 and TRBJ1-3): ETGVTQSPTHLIKTRGQQVTLRCSSQSGHNTVSWYQQALGQGPQFIFQYYREEENGRGNFPPRFSGLQFPNYSSELNVNALELDDSALYLCASSLPGPGNTIYFGEGSWLTVV.

The chain carries TRBV2 and TRBJ2-2; 8 bases map to TRBD1. The germline V gene has CDR1 SNHLY and CDR2 FYNNEI. V lost 4 bases to trimming and J lost 5 bases; unmatched junction nucleotides: 6. CDR3 length equals 15 residues. The CDR3, as DNA: TGTGCCAGCAGTGTGACAGGGGCGGGAACCGGGGAGCTGTTTTTT. Amino acids: CASSVTGAGTGELFF.

The chain carries TRBV12-2 and TRBJ1-1; TRBD1, the table's D call, was not compared with the DNA. TRBV12-2 is a known pseudogene. The CDR3 is 15 amino acids. CDR3 nucleotide sequence: TGTGCAAGTCGCACCCAACAGGGTGAGAACACTGAAGCTTTCTTT. As protein: CASRTQQGENTEAFF.

The V call is TRBV7-9, the J call TRBJ1-4; D is unclear. The CDR3 length is 13 residues. V lost 4 bases and J lost 10, with 13 bases in between. CDR1 is SEHNR and CDR2 is FQNEAQ in the germline V gene (reference sequence). The CDR3 sequence is CASSSAGVAKLFF. The CDR3, as DNA: TGTGCCAGCAGCTCCGCGGGAGTGGCAAAACTGTTTTTT.

In this sample, this clone turned up once. The chain employs TRBV4-1 and TRBJ2-3; 8 bases agree with TRBD2. The CDR3 totals 17 residues. Germline-derived CDR1 and CDR2 are MGHRA and YSYEKL. V gave up 1 base and J gave up 7 bases; unmatched junction bases: 13. CDR3 residues: CASSQAGQGGGQNTQYF. The CDR3 coding sequence is TGCGCCAGCAGCCAAGCCGGTCAGGGCGGGGGGCAAAATACGCAGTATTTT.

This clone was detected only once. The chain uses TRBV7-2 and TRBJ2-7; the match to TRBD1 covers 10 bases. Trimming took 6 bases from V and 3 from J; bases not matched to a gene: 8. Germline V gene lookup returns CDR1 SGHTA and CDR2 FQGNSA. CDR3 length: 15 residues. This chain's CDR3 is CASRLRTGGFYEQYF. Here the CDR3 DNA reads TGTGCCAGCAGACTACGGACAGGGGGATTCTACGAGCAGTACTTC.

V and J are TRBV3-1 (or the pseudogene TRBV3-2) and TRBJ1-2; 8 bases are a match to TRBD1. V lost 2 bases to trimming and J lost 6 bases; unmatched junction nucleotides: 11. The germline CDR1 and CDR2 sequences are LGHDT and YNNKEL (reference sequence). The CDR3 has 16 amino acids. The CDR3 sequence is CASSQPSRAGGHGYTF. The CDR3 DNA reads TGTGCCAGCAGCCAACCATCCCGGGCAGGGGGCCATGGCTACACCTTC.

This clone was observed a single time. V is TRBV7-2 and J is TRBJ2-3; D is unresolved. With 5 bases removed from V and 0 bases from J, the gap between germline ends came to 12 bases. Germline V lookup: CDR1 SGHTA, CDR2 FQGNSA. The length of the CDR3 is 15 residues. CDR3 loop: CASSPGRTSTDTQYF. For the CDR3, the DNA is TGTGCCAGCAGCCCAGGTAGAACCAGCACAGATACGCAGTATTTT.

This rearrangement joins TRBV30 to TRBJ1-1; no reliable D call. The CDR3 has 15 residues. Trimming left V 1 base short and J 1 base short, with 13 bases between. Germline loops: CDR1 GTSNPN, CDR2 SVGIG (reference sequence). In nucleotides, the CDR3 is TGTGCCTGGAGTGGACCAGGAAAATGGAACACTGAAGCTTTCTTT. This translates into CAWSGPGKWNTEAFF.

The V gene is TRBV5-8, the J gene TRBJ2-6; 7 bases agree with TRBD1. After removal of 4 bases from V and 1 base from J, the junction contained 8 bases not matched to a gene. CDR3 size: 17 residues. From germline, CDR1 is SGHTS and CDR2 YDEGEE. Here the CDR3 reads CASSVDRDRSGANVLTF. CDR3 sequence (DNA): TGTGCCAGCAGCGTCGACAGGGATAGATCTGGGGCCAACGTCCTGACTTTC.

This clone was found once. The chain links TRBV5-1 to TRBJ1-2; the D is unclear. Trimming cost V 2 bases and J 0 bases, with 5 bases left between them. CDR1 and CDR2 from the germline V gene are SGHRS and YFSETQ. This CDR3 has 13 residues. CDR3 bases: TGCGCCAGCAGCTTTGGAGCTAACTATGGCTACACCTTC. Its protein is CASSFGANYGYTF. The variable domain in full, completed from reference TRBV5-1 and TRBJ1-2, reads KAGVTQTPRYLIKTRGQQVTLSCSPISGHRSVSWYQQTPGQGLQFLFEYFSETQRNKGNFPGRFSGRQFSNSRSEMNVSTLELGDSALYLCASSFGANYGYTFGSGTRLTVV.

In its sample, this clone was seen a few times. The CDR3 loop reads CASRRAGVNSPLHF. CDR3 DNA: TGCGCCAGCAGGCGGGCAGGAGTTAATTCACCCCTCCACTTT. The gene calls are TRBV5-1 and TRBJ1-6; no clear D. This CDR3 region has 14 residues. The germline V gene has CDR1 SGHRS and CDR2 YFSETQ. V gave up 5 bases and J gave up 6 bases, with 12 bases separating them.